The 9 T cell receptor beta chains listed next were all sequenced from one sample in a study of blood T cell repertoires in COVID-19. Using immunoSEQ multiplex PCR, the repertoire was profiled, and TCRdb retains in-frame clones only, with some absent. The top ten hold 35% to 45% of the sample, which has more than 110,000 clones, around 82% seen once. Sequencing was carried out using peripheral blood. The receptors shown here come from a human donor in a cohort sampled during active COVID-19.

This clone occurred once. This sequence joins TRBV20-1 and TRBJ1-1; TRBD1 matches at 10 bases. This CDR3 contains 11 residues. Germline V lookup: CDR1 DFQATT, CDR2 SNEGSKA (reference sequence). Trimming at V came to 6 bases and at J to 10 bases, leaving 5 bases not matched to a gene. The CDR3 region is CSASRTGGAFF. The CDR3 DNA sequence: TGCAGTGCCAGTAGGACAGGGGGAGCTTTCTTT.

The chain carries TRBV2 and TRBJ2-2; D ambiguous. From germline, CDR1 is SNHLY and CDR2 FYNNEI. This CDR3 has 13 amino acids. Trimming left V 7 bases short and J 5 bases short, with 11 bases between. The CDR3: CASTERRTGELFF. CDR3 sequence (DNA): TGTGCCAGCACCGAACGCAGGACCGGGGAGCTGTTTTTT.

V is TRBV2 and J is TRBJ1-2; tentatively, D is TRBD1 (6 bases). The CDR3 extends over 15 amino acids. CDR1 SNHLY and CDR2 FYNNEI come from the germline V gene. CDR3: CATWGSQGTNYGYTF. CDR3 in DNA: TGTGCTACATGGGGTTCTCAGGGGACCAACTATGGCTACACCTTC.

The chain has TRBV7-2 and TRBJ2-3, with D unresolved. Germline CDR1 and CDR2: SGHTA and FQGNSA. V lost 5 bases, J lost 3 bases, and 15 bases lay in between. The CDR3 is 15 amino acids. The CDR3 loop is CASSQNPLSTDTQYF. The CDR3 DNA sequence: TGTGCCAGCAGCCAAAACCCCCTGAGTACAGATACGCAGTATTTT.

The chain couples TRBV5-4 to TRBJ2-5; 10 bases map to TRBD2. The CDR3 loop spans 16 amino acids. Trimming took 5 bases from V and 5 from J; bases not matched to a gene: 12. The germline CDR1 and CDR2 sequences are SGHNT and YYREEE (reference sequence). CDR3 amino acids: CASSPNLAGVRETQYF. CDR3 DNA: TGTGCCAGCAGTCCAAATCTAGCGGGAGTGAGGGAGACCCAGTACTTC.

A note on this clone: Different DNA sequences within this sample yield the same CDR3. V gene TRBV18 combines with J gene TRBJ1-2; D gene ambiguous. CDR3 length equals 13 residues. Trimming removed 3 bases at V and 2 bases at J, with 7 bases between. CDR1 KGHSH and CDR2 LQKENI come from the germline V gene. CDR3 residues: CASSPDSNYGYTF. The CDR3 DNA is TGTGCCAGCTCACCTGACTCAAACTATGGCTACACCTTC.

The chain uses TRBV10-3 and TRBJ2-3; no clear D. Trimming removed 0 bases at V and 4 bases at J, with 5 bases between. The V gene's germline CDR1 is ENHRY and CDR2 SYGVKD. The CDR3 is made up of 13 amino acids. The CDR3 loop reads CAISESHSDTQYF. The CDR3 DNA is TGTGCCATCAGTGAGTCGCACTCAGATACGCAGTATTTT.

The chain joins TRBV5-6 to TRBJ2-1; a weak D match, TRBD1 (5 bases). Trimming shortened V by 0 bases and J by 9 bases, and 25 bases separated the two germline ends. Germline V gives CDR1 SGHDT, CDR2 YYEEEE. The length of the CDR3 is 18 residues. In DNA form, the CDR3 reads TGTGCCAGCAGCTTGGTAACGGCCCCTTCAGGGAACCACGGTGAGCAGTTCTTC. It codes for CASSLVTAPSGNHGEQFF.

The chain combines TRBV5-1 with TRBJ2-7; 7 positions agree with TRBD2. This CDR3 comprises 16 residues. Trimming at V came to 0 bases and at J to 6 bases, leaving 12 bases not matched to a gene. Germline CDR1 and CDR2: SGHRS and YFSETQ. The CDR3 is CASSLEAGARPREQYV. The CDR3 DNA follows: TGCGCCAGCAGCTTGGAGGCGGGAGCACGGCCCCGCGAGCAGTACGTC.